The 14 T cell receptor beta chains given below trace back to one sample, sequenced in a study of blood T cell repertoires in COVID-19. Method: immunoSEQ multiplex PCR; TCRdb's copy keeps in-frame clones and lacks some. Here the sample spans roughly 130,000 clones, roughly 80% being singletons. Sequencing was carried out using peripheral blood. Receptors were obtained from a man over 45 with acute or convalescent COVID-19.

The chain combines TRBV13 with TRBJ2-2, with D perhaps matching TRBD1 (6 bases). Between the trimmed V and J ends, which lost 2 bases and 1 base, there was a span of 8 bases. The length of the CDR3 is 15 residues. Germline V gene lookup returns CDR1 PRHDT and CDR2 FYEKMQ (reference sequence). CDR3 residues: CASSLRQVNTGELFF. Here the CDR3 DNA reads TGTGCCAGCAGCTTAAGACAGGTGAACACCGGGGAGCTGTTTTTT. Full variable domain (missing parts from reference TRBV13 and TRBJ2-2): AAGVIQSPRHLIKEKRETATLKCYPIPRHDTVYWYQQGPGQDPQFLISFYEKMQSDKGSIPDRFSAQQFSDYHSELNMSSLELGDSALYFCASSLRQVNTGELFFGEGSRLTVL.

The chain combines TRBV30 with TRBJ1-4, with 8 bases fitting TRBD1. Germline V gene sequence: CDR1 GTSNPN, CDR2 SVGIG (reference sequence). The V segment lost 3 bases and the J segment 8 bases; nucleotides outside the gene matches: 14. CDR3 size: 16 residues. The CDR3 DNA follows: TGTGCCTGGAGCGACCTCCGGGCAGGGGGCGGCGAAAAACTGTTTTTT. Translation: CAWSDLRAGGGEKLFF.

This chain joins TRBV11-2 and TRBJ2-7; 11 nucleotides line up with TRBD1. J was trimmed by 3 bases and V by 6 bases; bases with no gene match: 4. The germline CDR1 and CDR2 sequences are SGHAT and FQNNGV. The CDR3 consists of 14 residues. Here the CDR3 reads CASSWTGGLYEQYF. CDR3 coding DNA: TGTGCCAGCAGTTGGACAGGGGGCCTCTACGAGCAGTACTTC.

The V and J genes are TRBV9 and TRBJ1-1; the match to TRBD1 covers 9 bases. V lost 3 bases to trimming and J lost 10 bases; unmatched junction nucleotides: 4. This CDR3 is built from 12 residues. CDR1 SGDLS and CDR2 YYNGEE come from the germline V gene. The CDR3: CASSGGTGRAFF. The DNA for the CDR3 is TGTGCCAGCAGCGGGGGGACAGGGCGAGCTTTCTTT.

The J gene is TRBJ2-5, the V gene TRBV5-1; 7 nucleotides match TRBD1. The CDR3 is 15 residues long. CDR1 and CDR2 (germline): SGHRS, YFSETQ. V trimming: 2 bases; J trimming: 1 base; junction bases outside the gene matches: 5. DNA of the CDR3: TGCGCCAGCAGCTTAGTAACAGGGGCCCAAGAGACCCAGTACTTC. Its protein product is CASSLVTGAQETQYF.

The genes are TRBV28 and TRBJ1-2; TRBD1 matches 8 bases. This CDR3 spans 18 amino acids. Per the germline V gene, CDR1 is MDHEN and CDR2 is SYDVKM. Trimming cost V 5 bases and J 3 bases; bases outside gene matches: 17. For the CDR3, the DNA is TGTGCCAGCAGTCATCCTTCGTCCGGGACAGGACTTGACTATGGCTACACCTTC. Amino acid sequence: CASSHPSSGTGLDYGYTF.

CDR3 loop: CASSVVPGQGTNSPLHF. In nucleotides, the CDR3 is TGTGCCAGCAGTGTCGTCCCGGGACAGGGGACGAATTCACCCCTCCACTTT. The J gene is TRBJ1-6, the V gene TRBV2; 10 bases match TRBD1. Germline V CDR1 and CDR2: SNHLY, FYNNEI. This CDR3 has 17 residues. J gave up 7 bases and V 4 bases, and 10 bases lay outside the gene matches.

J is TRBJ2-1 and V is TRBV12-5, with 13 bases aligning to TRBD2. J gave up 9 bases and V 0 bases, and 8 bases lay outside the gene matches. The CDR3 has 17 amino acids. CDR1 and CDR2 (germline): LGHNT, FRNRAP. Written as DNA, the CDR3 is TGTGCTAGTGGTTTGGTACTAGCGGGGGGGCCGACGTCTGAGCAGTTCTTC. Translation: CASGLVLAGGPTSEQFF. Full variable domain (outside the CDR3, taken from reference TRBV12-5 and TRBJ2-1): DARVTQTPRHKVTEMGQEVTMRCQPILGHNTVFWYRQTMMQGLELLAYFRNRAPLDDSGMPKDRFSAEMPDATLATLKIQPSEPRDSAVYFCASGLVLAGGPTSEQFFGPGTRLTVL.

CDR3 nucleotides: TGTGCCAGCAGTAACCGACAGGGAATAAACACTGAAGCTTTCTTT. It is translated as CASSNRQGINTEAFF. The chain combines TRBV27 with TRBJ1-1; the match to TRBD1 covers 7 bases. With V trimmed by 5 bases and J by 2 bases, 8 bases remained unmatched. The CDR3 contains 15 residues. From germline, CDR1 is MNHEY and CDR2 SMNVEV (reference sequence).

V gene TRBV2 combines with J gene TRBJ2-1, with TRBD2 matching 10 bases. The length of the CDR3 is 15 residues. Losses at the gene ends were 6 bases for V and 10 bases for J; bases not matched to a gene: 12. Germline V lookup: CDR1 SNHLY, CDR2 FYNNEI. CDR3 DNA: TGTGCCAGCAGGAAGGGACTAGCGCTGTTAGGGGAGCAGTTCTTC. The encoded protein is CASRKGLALLGEQFF.

The rearrangement joins TRBV5-1 to TRBJ2-3, with 11 bases fitting TRBD2. This CDR3 is 16 amino acids long. The germline gives CDR1 SGHRS, CDR2 YFSETQ. Trimming at V came to 3 bases and at J to 0 bases, leaving 3 bases not matched to a gene. The CDR3 coding sequence is TGCGCCAGCAGCTCTTCTAGCGGGGGGAGCACAGATACGCAGTATTTT. Translated, it gives CASSSSSGGSTDTQYF. The full variable domain, in which reference TRBV5-1 and TRBJ2-3 provide the parts outside the CDR3, is KAGVTQTPRYLIKTRGQQVTLSCSPISGHRSVSWYQQTPGQGLQFLFEYFSETQRNKGNFPGRFSGRQFSNSRSEMNVSTLELGDSALYLCASSSSSGGSTDTQYFGPGTRLTVL.

The chain combines TRBV27 with TRBJ2-3; maybe TRBD1 (5 bases). The V end lost 7 bases, the J end lost 3 bases, and 20 bases lay between the germline ends. The germline gives CDR1 MNHEY, CDR2 SMNVEV (reference sequence). The CDR3 totals 16 residues. CDR3 loop: CASNPRGRRETDTQYF. CDR3 nucleotide sequence: TGTGCCAGCAACCCTAGGGGCAGGAGAGAGACAGATACGCAGTATTTT.

This sequence joins TRBV5-1 and TRBJ1-1; the D is unclear. Germline CDR1 reads SGHRS; CDR2 reads YFSETQ. Deletions cut 7 bases from V and 0 bases from J, with 7 bases between. CDR3 length: 12 amino acids. The CDR3 is CASGELNTEAFF. The CDR3, as DNA: TGCGCCAGCGGGGAGTTGAACACTGAAGCTTTCTTT. The full variable domain, in which reference TRBV5-1 and TRBJ1-1 provide the parts outside the CDR3, is KAGVTQTPRYLIKTRGQQVTLSCSPISGHRSVSWYQQTPGQGLQFLFEYFSETQRNKGNFPGRFSGRQFSNSRSEMNVSTLELGDSALYLCASGELNTEAFFGQGTRLTVV.

Only a few counts were recorded for this clone. The V gene is TRBV2, the J gene TRBJ2-2; the D gene is possibly TRBD1 (7 bases). V shed 5 bases and J shed 5 bases, with 18 bases lying between them. The CDR3 covers 16 residues. Germline V gene lookup returns CDR1 SNHLY and CDR2 FYNNEI. The CDR3 is CASSRRAGGSTGELFF. CDR3 in DNA: TGTGCCAGCAGTCGGAGGGCAGGGGGTTCGACCGGGGAGCTGTTTTTT.